The source of this T cell receptor beta chain is a study of Ad26.COV2.S vaccination and SARS-CoV-2 variants. Sequencing was performed with immunoSEQ multiplex PCR; in TCRdb, only in-frame clones are kept and a portion is missing. The top ten clones hold about 1.5% of a sample with 440,000 or so clones, about nine tenths of them seen once. Germline loops: CDR1 SGHNT, CDR2 YYREEE (reference sequence). The ends were cut back, 0 bases at V and 4 bases at J, with 5 bases in the middle. The CDR3 contains 14 residues. Treatment of the sample: about 20 received Ad26.COV2.S at low or high dose, single or two shots; roughly five received placebo; per-sample allocation not given. Specimen acquisition occurred on day 63 following the initial vaccine or placebo injection.

This chain links TRBV5-4 with TRBJ1-6; the D gene is possibly TRBD1 (5 bases). The source was peripheral blood, collected in a trial of Ad26.COV2.S vaccine versus placebo. This clonotype was sampled from a person aged 18-65 years who received the Ad26.COV2.S COVID-19 vaccine or a placebo. CDR3 bases: TGTGCCAGCAGCTTGGGACAGTATAATTCACCCCTCCACTTT. Amino acid sequence: CASSLGQYNSPLHF.